These 11 T cell receptor beta chains share one sample of origin, sequenced in a study of blood T cells in healthy people across ages. A sample-barcoded 5' primer and a J-beta primer mix were used in a second PCR of roughly 7 to 12 cycles. TCRdb re-called the 5' RACE reads through MiXCR, storing one row per CDR3 protein. The repertoire includes hundreds of thousands of distinct CDR3 sequences, roughly 43% of them detected once, and roughly 30% sits in the top ten. The sequenced material came from blood. The receptor set was obtained from a man older than 75 in good health.

This clonotype was counted only a few times. V usage is TRBV6-6 and J usage is TRBJ2-4, with D possibly TRBD1 on 5 matching bases. There are 14 residues in the CDR3. Germline V gives CDR1 MNHNY, CDR2 SVGAGI (reference sequence). V lost 7 bases and J 3 bases, leaving 13 bases between the germline ends. The CDR3 nucleotides read TGTGCCAGCATTAAAGGGGCGGACAAAAACATTCAGTACTTC. Translating it yields CASIKGADKNIQYF.

The chain carries TRBV7-9 and TRBJ1-6, with 9 bases lining up with TRBD1. J lost 3 bases, V lost 4 bases, and 1 base had no gene match. Looked up from germline, CDR1 is SEHNR and CDR2 is FQNEAQ (reference sequence). CDR3 length: 15 residues. CDR3 nucleotide sequence: TGTGCCAGCAGCTCGACAGGGGGCTATAATTCACCCCTCCACTTT. It translates to CASSSTGGYNSPLHF. Together with reference TRBV7-9 and TRBJ1-6, the CDR3 gives the full variable domain: DTGVSQNPRHKITKRGQNVTFRCDPISEHNRLYWYRQTLGQGPEFLTYFQNEAQLEKSRLLSDRFSAERPKGSFSTLEIQRTEQGDSAMYLCASSSTGGYNSPLHFGNGTRLTVT.

This clonotype was detected only a few times. The V gene is TRBV5-1, the J gene TRBJ1-1; D gene unclear. Trimming stripped 4 bases from V and 2 bases from J, with 12 bases between. Looked up from germline, CDR1 is SGHRS and CDR2 is YFSETQ. The CDR3 totals 14 residues. CDR3 region: CASSPWAENTEAFF. In DNA, the CDR3 is TGCGCCAGCAGCCCGTGGGCAGAAAACACTGAAGCTTTCTTT.

With regard to this clonotype: A read error may explain this, as a much larger clone is one base away. This chain links TRBV29-1 with TRBJ2-1; D is perhaps TRBD2 (5 bases). The germline V gene has CDR1 SQVTM and CDR2 ANQGSEA. The V end was cut by 3 bases, the J end by 13 bases, with 13 bases between. This CDR3 is built from 11 residues. The DNA of the CDR3 is TGCAGCGTTGAGGCTAGGGAGACCCAGTTCTTC. It codes for CSVEARETQFF.

The table lists this clonotype with a few counts. Possible read error: a much larger clone is one base away. The CDR3 reads CASSLALAGNYDEQFF. CDR3 coding DNA: TGCGCCAGCAGCTTGGCACTAGCGGGAAATTACGATGAGCAGTTCTTC. The chain links TRBV5-1 to TRBJ2-1; 10 bases agree with TRBD2. J gave up 8 bases and V 0 bases, and 8 bases lay outside the gene matches. The length of the CDR3 is 16 residues. Germline CDR1 and CDR2: SGHRS and YFSETQ.

The rearrangement joins TRBV6-5 to TRBJ2-5; 9 bases line up with TRBD1. Germline V CDR1 and CDR2: MNHEY, SVGAGI. The ends lost 1 base at V and 4 bases at J; junction bases unmatched: 7. There are 16 residues in the CDR3. The CDR3 is CASSYFGTGTTETQYF. The DNA of the CDR3 is TGTGCCAGCAGTTACTTCGGGACAGGGACGACAGAGACCCAGTACTTC.

The rearrangement links TRBV29-1 to TRBJ2-2; D is unresolved. The V end lost 4 bases, the J end lost 6 bases, and 12 bases lay between the germline ends. Per germline, CDR1 SQVTM and CDR2 ANQGSEA. The CDR3 runs 13 residues. Written as DNA, the CDR3 is TGCAGCGTTGCGGGCACAATTGCCGGGGAGCTGTTTTTT. Amino acid sequence: CSVAGTIAGELFF.

This clonotype was observed a handful of times. J is TRBJ2-1 and V is TRBV24-1; D not resolved. With 2 bases removed from V and 9 bases from J, the gap between germline ends came to 10 bases. The V gene's germline CDR1 is KGHDR and CDR2 SFDVKD. The CDR3 spans 13 residues. The CDR3 DNA is TGTGCCACCAGTGATTCTTCCCGGCCTGAGCAGTTCTTC. Its protein product is CATSDSSRPEQFF.

V gene TRBV7-2 combines with J gene TRBJ2-7, with D possibly being TRBD2 (5 bases). The CDR3 runs to 15 residues. The germline V gene has CDR1 SGHTA and CDR2 FQGNSA. Trimming shortened V by 4 bases and J by 0 bases, and 13 bases separated the two germline ends. The CDR3 coding sequence is TGTGCCAGCAGCTCCAGGACTCAGAGCTCCTACGAGCAGTACTTC. This encodes CASSSRTQSSYEQYF.

The chain links TRBV20-1 to TRBJ1-5; 7 bases are a match to TRBD1. V lost 0 bases and J lost 8; bases outside the gene matches: 7. The CDR3 spans 14 residues. Germline CDR1 and CDR2: DFQATT and SNEGSKA (reference sequence). The chain's CDR3 is CSARDPRGMEPQHF. CDR3 DNA sequence: TGCAGTGCTAGAGATCCCAGGGGGATGGAGCCCCAGCATTTT.

This clonotype was seen ten or more times. The V and J genes are TRBV10-3 and TRBJ2-7; D is possibly TRBD1 (5 bases). Germline V gene sequence: CDR1 ENHRY, CDR2 SYGVKD. This CDR3 contains 13 residues. Trimming took off 4 bases at V and 6 bases at J, with 13 bases between the two ends. In DNA, the CDR3 is TGTGCCATCAGTGGGCAGGGTCTGGGCGAGCAGTACTTC. Translated: CAISGQGLGEQYF.